This record looks at one T cell receptor (beta chain) sequence and its context. Its antigen is not known. The study assayed some 110,000 TCR templates per sample. Profiling relied on immunoSEQ multiplex PCR, and the TCRdb table lists in-frame clones only, not all of them. Of roughly 100,000 clones listed, roughly 97% are singletons. The data were obtained in a study of siplizumab effects on memory and regulatory T cells. Points from the study as a whole: Few alloreactive clones mapped to unstimulated subsets. Naive T cells appeared more varied than memory cells and looked like key alloresponse contributors.

With V trimmed by 4 bases and J by 8 bases, 15 bases remained unmatched. Germline assignment: CDR1 SGHRS and CDR2 YFSETQ. The CDR3 has 16 residues. The sequence derives from a human donor in good health. The genes are TRBV5-1 and TRBJ2-1, with 7 bases aligning to TRBD1. The specimen was naive CD4+ T cells sorted from blood. The CDR3 spells CASSVGDPTGRYEQFF. The CDR3 DNA reads as TGCGCCAGCAGCGTGGGGGATCCGACAGGGCGATATGAGCAGTTCTTC.